The text below deals with one TCR beta chain. These data belong to a study of OX40 agonist ivuxolimab in advanced cancers. Method: immunoSEQ multiplex PCR; TCRdb's copy keeps in-frame clones and lacks some. The table lists tens of thousands of clones, 82% of them singletons. The CDR3 is made up of 16 amino acids. The V gene's germline CDR1 is SGDLS and CDR2 YYNGEE. V was shortened by 0 bases and J by 4 bases, with 16 bases between the two germline ends. Source: CD4+ or CD8+ T cells sorted from blood, taken in a trial of the OX40 agonist ivuxolimab. This chain connects TRBV9 to TRBJ2-5; D might be TRBD2 (6 bases). The receptor comes from an adult with an advanced solid tumor such as melanoma, head and neck, liver or kidney cancer. The CDR3 spells CASSVVGGVPGETQYF. Written as DNA, the CDR3 is TGTGCCAGCAGCGTAGTAGGCGGGGTCCCGGGAGAGACCCAGTACTTC.